These T cell receptor beta chains were read from a single sample in a study of post-analysis software for immune sequencing data. TCRdb redid the calling of the PCR reads with MiXCR, one entry per CDR3 protein. The sample lists roughly 200,000 distinct CDR3 sequences; roughly 28% were seen once. Sequenced material: blood. These receptors all come from a girl aged 2-17 years with multiple sclerosis. CDR3s include the opening cysteine and the closing phenylalanine or tryptophan. Each record gives: D gene, clone size, J gene, V gene, CDR3 DNA, CDR3 protein. A D gene is named only where the DNA matches it firmly. Size tells how often a clone was seen (once, few, many) or the class of an expanded clone, and some rows leave it out.

>TRBD1|-|TRBJ1-2|TRBV19
TGTGCCAGTAGTAAACCGGGACAGAGGACAACTAACTATGGCTACACCTTC
CASSKPGQRTTNYGYTF
>TRBD2|few|TRBJ2-1|TRBV12-3/TRBV12-4
TGTGCCAGCAGTTTGATTAGCGGGGCTCGAGATGAGCAGTTCTTC
CASSLISGARDEQFF
>-|-|TRBJ2-7|TRBV7-2
TGTGCCAGCAGCTCTAAGGGGGGCGTTAGCTCCTACGAGCAGTACTTC
CASSSKGGVSSYEQYF
>-|-|TRBJ1-6|TRBV7-8
TGTGCCAGCAGCTTAGTGGGTTATTCACCCCTCCACTTT
CASSLVGYSPLHF
>-|-|TRBJ1-1|TRBV30
TGTGCCTGCAGTACCCCCGGGGGCAACACTGAAGCTTTCTTT
CACSTPGGNTEAFF
>TRBD2|many|TRBJ2-5|TRBV5-4
TGTGCCAGCAGCCCGGGACTAGCGGGAGGCCTCTACAATCAAGAGACCCAGTACTTC
CASSPGLAGGLYNQETQYF
>-|-|TRBJ1-2|TRBV4-1
TGCGCCAGCAGCCGGGAGGGACTCTATGTCTACACCTTC
CASSREGLYVYTF
>-|many|TRBJ2-1|TRBV7-6
TGTGCCAGCACAGATCCAGGGAAGAATGAGCAGTTCTTC
CASTDPGKNEQFF
>TRBD2|many|TRBJ2-5|TRBV20-1
TGCAGTGCTCTTACGGGGACTAGCGGGAGTATCCGGGAGACCCAGTACTTC
CSALTGTSGSIRETQYF
>-|few|TRBJ2-1|TRBV11-3
TGTGCCAGCAGCTTAGTATACGGGGGCAACAATGAGCAGTTCTTC
CASSLVYGGNNEQFF
>-|few|TRBJ2-1|TRBV18
TGTGCCAGCTCACAAGGACAGAACAATGAGCAGTTCTTC
CASSQGQNNEQFF
>-|-|TRBJ2-7|TRBV6-6
TGTGCCAGCACCGCTCCGAGCTCCTACAATGAGCAGTACTTC
CASTAPSSYNEQYF
>-|few|TRBJ2-5|TRBV11-2
TGTGCCAGCAGCTTAGGTTTCTCAGGACAAGAGACCCGGTACTTC
CASSLGFSGQETRYF
>-|many|TRBJ2-4|TRBV5-1
TGCGCCAGCAGCTTTGAGGGTTCGGACATTCAGTACTTC
CASSFEGSDIQYF
>-|many|TRBJ2-3|TRBV4-1
TGCGCCAGCAGCCAAGAATGGGGAGGTTCAGATACGCAGTATTTT
CASSQEWGGSDTQYF
>-|many|TRBJ2-7|TRBV18
TGTGCCAGCTCACCACCGTCTGGGCACGAGCAGTACTTC
CASSPPSGHEQYF
>-|few|TRBJ1-2|TRBV29-1
TGCAGCGTTGAAAGGGTCAGGGGCGAGGATGGCTACACCTTC
CSVERVRGEDGYTF
>-|many|TRBJ1-1|TRBV29-1
TGCAGCGTGGGGTGGGGGACTGAAGCTTTCTTT
CSVGWGTEAFF
>-|once|TRBJ2-1|TRBV7-9
TGTGCCAGCAGCTCGACCTTGGGTCCGGGGGATGAGCTGTTCTTC
CASSSTLGPGDELFF
>TRBD1|-|TRBJ2-3|TRBV2
TGTGCCAGCAGGTTAACGGGACAGGGCACAGATACGCAGTATTTT
CASRLTGQGTDTQYF
>-|many|TRBJ2-7|TRBV5-1
TGCGCCAGCAGCTTCAAGGGTACCTACGAGCAGTACTTC
CASSFKGTYEQYF
>-|-|TRBJ1-6|TRBV11-2
TGTGCCAGCAGCCCTGGGGACTTCCCCAGGCAGGGGTCACCCCTCCACTTT
CASSPGDFPRQGSPLHF
>TRBD1|many|TRBJ2-7|TRBV3-1
TGTGCCAGCAGCCAAGCCGGGACAGGGAACGAGCAGTACTTC
CASSQAGTGNEQYF
>-|-|TRBJ2-5|TRBV28
TGTGCCAGCAGGTTGGGACACCGTCAAGAGACCCAGTACTTC
CASRLGHRQETQYF
>TRBD1|-|TRBJ2-3|TRBV29-1
TGCAGCGGGAGAATGGGACAGGGCACAGATACGCAGTATTTT
CSGRMGQGTDTQYF
>TRBD1|many|TRBJ1-2|TRBV7-2
TGTGCCAGCAGCTTAGTGGGGACAGTTTATAACTATGGCTACACCTTC
CASSLVGTVYNYGYTF
>-|-|TRBJ1-1|TRBV11-2
TGTGCCAGCAGCTCTGACCGTGGAGGGCCTGAAGCTTTCTTT
CASSSDRGGPEAFF
>-|many|TRBJ2-7|TRBV29-1
TGCAGCGCCTATGATTACGAGCAGTACTTC
CSAYDYEQYF
>-|many|TRBJ2-3|TRBV5-1
TGCGCCAGCAGCTTGGCCGGCCTCACAGATACGCAGTATTTT
CASSLAGLTDTQYF
>TRBD1|-|TRBJ1-5|TRBV20-1
TGCAGTGCTATGACAGGGGATCGGCCCCAGCATTTT
CSAMTGDRPQHF
>-|few|TRBJ2-7|TRBV25-1
TGTGCCAGCGACAGTGACTACGAGCAGTACTTC
CASDSDYEQYF
>TRBD1|few|TRBJ1-1|TRBV28
TGTGCCAGCAGAGGAGACAGGGGGACTGAAGCTTTCTTT
CASRGDRGTEAFF
>TRBD1|many|TRBJ2-7|TRBV3-1
TGTGCCAGCAGCCAAGGTCGACAGGGCGTCGAGCAGTACTTC
CASSQGRQGVEQYF
>TRBD2|many|TRBJ2-7|TRBV20-1
TGCAGTGCTCTGAAGCCCGGGACTAGCGGGGGGAGCGACGAGCAGTACTTC
CSALKPGTSGGSDEQYF
>-|few|TRBJ2-1|TRBV15
TGTGCCACCAGCAGCCAGGACCGGGCGGAGGGAGAGACCCAGTTCTTC
CATSSQDRAEGETQFF
>TRBD1|few|TRBJ1-6|TRBV2
TGTGCCAGCAGTGATGCAGGGGGTCACTCACCCCTCCACTTT
CASSDAGGHSPLHF
>-|once|TRBJ2-5|TRBV6-2/TRBV6-3
TGTGCCAGCAGTCGAGGCTTTGGGGGGGAGACCCAGTACTTC
CASSRGFGGETQYF
>-|few|TRBJ2-1|TRBV25-1
TGTGCCACAAACGGGGCCTACGGTGAGCAGTTCTTC
CATNGAYGEQFF
>TRBD1|many|TRBJ1-2|TRBV10-3
TGTGCCATCAGGGCCGGGACAGGGCCCTATGGCTACACCTTC
CAIRAGTGPYGYTF
>-|-|TRBJ1-2|TRBV5-5
TGTGCCAGCAGCTACGGGGTTCAGGTGGGCTACACCTTC
CASSYGVQVGYTF
>TRBD2|many|TRBJ2-7|TRBV6-1
TGTGCCAGCAGTGACCCCAACGGTCTAGCGGGAGTATACGAGCAGTACTTC
CASSDPNGLAGVYEQYF
>TRBD1|many|TRBJ1-2|TRBV12-3/TRBV12-4
TGTGCCAGCAGTCCCGTAATCAGGGGGCATTCTGGCTACACCTTC
CASSPVIRGHSGYTF
>-|many|TRBJ2-5|TRBV7-9
TGTGCCAGCAGCCTTCTGGGGGCAGGAGGAGAGACCCAGTACTTC
CASSLLGAGGETQYF
>TRBD2|few|TRBJ2-7|TRBV12-3/TRBV12-4
TGTGCCAGCAGTTGGGAGGGGACGACCTACGAGCAGTACTTC
CASSWEGTTYEQYF
>TRBD2|-|TRBJ2-5|TRBV29-1
TGCAGCGTCGCCTTAAGACTAGCGGGGGAGGAAGAGACCCAGTACTTC
CSVALRLAGEEETQYF
>-|many|TRBJ2-5|TRBV15
TGTGCCACCAGCGGAGAAATCAGGGAAGTCCAAGAGACCCAGTACTTC
CATSGEIREVQETQYF
>TRBD2|many|TRBJ2-5|TRBV20-1
TGCAGTGGGAGGGTAGGAGGGAGGGCCTCAGAGACCCAGTACTTC
CSGRVGGRASETQYF
>-|-|TRBJ1-5|TRBV6-1
TGTGCCAGCAGTGAAATCTGGGGACAGCCCCAGCATTTT
CASSEIWGQPQHF
>-|-|TRBJ1-1|TRBV24-1
TGTGCCACCAGTGATTCCGCCCACTCTACAGGGTTGTGGACTGAAGCTTTCTTT
CATSDSAHSTGLWTEAFF
>TRBD1|-|TRBJ1-4|TRBV28
TGTGCCAGCAGTCGAGTACCCGGGACAGGTGGTGAAAAACTGTTTTTT
CASSRVPGTGGEKLFF
>TRBD1|-|TRBJ2-6|TRBV5-1
TGCGCCAGCAGCAGCTTACCGGGACAGGGACCTGGGGCCAACGTCCTGACTTTC
CASSSLPGQGPGANVLTF
>-|many|TRBJ1-5|TRBV7-2
TGTGCCAGCAGCTTAGGGGGACTGGGTCAGCCCCAGCATTTT
CASSLGGLGQPQHF
>-|-|TRBJ1-1|TRBV28
TGTGCCAGCAGTTTAGATAGTCCCGCTGAAGCTTTCTTT
CASSLDSPAEAFF
>-|few|TRBJ2-5|TRBV5-1
TGCGCCAGCAGCTTGGGAGGGCAAGAAGAGACCCAGTACTTC
CASSLGGQEETQYF
>TRBD2|many|TRBJ2-5|TRBV5-1
TGCGCCAGCAGCTTGGGTGGACTAGAAGAGACCCAGTACTTC
CASSLGGLEETQYF